This T cell receptor (beta chain) was observed in a study of CD8 T cells in ankylosing spondylitis. General study points: Typical of ankylosing spondylitis blood, it appeared, was a TCR beta motif of fewer than 10 highly homologous variants.

In making TCR beta libraries, quantitative 5'-RACE with molecular barcodes was used. TCRdb fed the 5' RACE reads into MiXCR, producing one record per CDR3 protein. The table records 400,000 or so distinct CDR3 sequences, about 24% of them present only once. The junction had 11 bases not matched to a gene; V was cut back by 3 bases and J by 4 bases. Germline CDR1 reads DFQATT; CDR2 reads SNEGSKA (reference sequence). The CDR3 is made up of 15 amino acids. Remarks on this clonotype: Its antigen remains unidentified.

What was sequenced was blood, either unsorted or a sorted T cell fraction (not recorded which). The V and J genes are TRBV20-1 and TRBJ1-2; 7 bases map to TRBD1. The source of this sequence is a male donor with ankylosing spondylitis. Here the CDR3 DNA reads TGCAGTGCTAGCGCGAACACAGGGGTTGGCTATGGCTACACCTTC. Translation gives CSASANTGVGYGYTF.